This TCR beta chain derives from a study of response to subunit inactivated influenza vaccine. Notes on the study in general: Few new T cells, the authors suggested, are recruited by each seasonal influenza vaccination.

TCRdb re-derived calls from the RT-PCR reads in MiXCR, one entry per CDR3 protein. The data contain about 700,000 distinct CDR3 sequences, over 11% of them seen just once; the ten biggest clones take up 5.5% to 7%. This CDR3 has 15 residues. Germline trimming cut 3 bases from V and 5 bases from J; bases unmatched to any gene: 9. Germline loops: CDR1 SEHNR, CDR2 FQNEAQ (reference sequence). The table lists this clonotype with a few counts. No antigen is known for it. The source material was PBMCs from blood, sampled roughly 2 weeks before vaccination. The TCR sequence derives from a man in his forties or fifties who received an inactivated influenza vaccine. The gene calls are TRBV7-9 and TRBJ2-5; the match to TRBD2 covers 7 bases. CDR3 region: CASSFGAGVIETQYF. The CDR3 DNA sequence: TGTGCCAGCAGCTTCGGGGCGGGAGTGATCGAGACCCAGTACTTC.